This is a list of T cell receptor beta chains from one sample in a study of post-analysis software for immune sequencing data. TCRdb fed the PCR reads into MiXCR, producing one record per CDR3 protein. The top ten hold about 4.8% of the sample, which has hundreds of thousands of distinct CDR3 sequences, around 50% seen once. Source material: blood. Receptors were obtained from a girl between 10 and 17 years old with multiple sclerosis. CDR3s leave out the opening cysteine and the closing phenylalanine or tryptophan.

>TRBV29-1|TRBJ2-7
SVVTYEQY
>TRBV29-1|TRBJ2-5
SVGGSQETQY
>TRBV20-1|TRBJ2-1
SANRQGVPNEQF
>TRBV7-3|TRBJ2-1
ASSLTEEGAAWGRNNEQF
>TRBV7-3|TRBJ2-1
ASSPNRVQGEQF
>TRBV5-1|TRBJ2-7
ASSGVRGFTYEQY
>TRBV2|TRBJ2-1
ASRMDRGGEQF
>TRBV4-2|TRBJ2-7
ASSKTGSPYEQY
>TRBV6-6|TRBJ2-4
ASSYGPNIQY
>TRBV12-3/TRBV12-4|TRBJ2-7
ASSLRQSYKQY
>TRBV20-1|TRBJ2-7
SASDRSSYEQY
>TRBV7-3|NA
ASSQEREDEQY
>TRBV27|TRBJ1-2
ASSLSRFSYGYT
>TRBV12-5|TRBJ2-6
ASAFTGDPGGANVLT
>TRBV7-3|TRBJ2-5
ASSLRGVGYQETQY
>TRBV7-2|TRBJ2-3
ASSLGGRNADTQY
>TRBV10-3|TRBJ2-1
AISEGLAGKQF
>TRBV11-2|TRBJ2-7
ASSSNDVALGGYEQY
>TRBV12-3/TRBV12-4|TRBJ1-2
ASSLEGSNYGYT
>TRBV7-2|TRBJ1-5
ASSPRWRNQPQH
>TRBV5-1|NA
ASSLEGRFSYEQY
>TRBV29-1|TRBJ1-1
SVPGAWTEAF
>TRBV12-3/TRBV12-4|TRBJ1-2
ASSLMGGGYT
>TRBV29-1|TRBJ2-1
SVEGRGRGYNEQF
>TRBV3-1|TRBJ2-1
ASSSKRREGLNEQF
>TRBV29-1|TRBJ2-7
SALGGRSSYEQY
>TRBV29-1|TRBJ2-1
SLRGGGAGEQF
>TRBV25-1|TRBJ1-2
ASSESGQGYGYT
>TRBV15|TRBJ2-7
ATSRWGSYEQY
>TRBV29-1|TRBJ2-5
SVEATGVSGETQY
>TRBV7-7|TRBJ2-1
ASSLGAGLDNEQF
>TRBV28|NA
ASSLPGNVAHEQY